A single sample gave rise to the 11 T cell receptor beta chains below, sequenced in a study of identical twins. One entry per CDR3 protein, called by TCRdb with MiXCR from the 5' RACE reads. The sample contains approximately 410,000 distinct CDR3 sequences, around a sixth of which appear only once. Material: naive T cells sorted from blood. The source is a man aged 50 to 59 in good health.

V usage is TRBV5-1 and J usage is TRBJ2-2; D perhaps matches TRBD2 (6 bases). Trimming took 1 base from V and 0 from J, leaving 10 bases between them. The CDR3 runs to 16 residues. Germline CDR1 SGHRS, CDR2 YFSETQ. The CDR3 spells CASSLSGSANTGELFF. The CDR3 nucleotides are TGCGCCAGCAGCTTGTCCGGGAGCGCGAACACCGGGGAGCTGTTTTTT.

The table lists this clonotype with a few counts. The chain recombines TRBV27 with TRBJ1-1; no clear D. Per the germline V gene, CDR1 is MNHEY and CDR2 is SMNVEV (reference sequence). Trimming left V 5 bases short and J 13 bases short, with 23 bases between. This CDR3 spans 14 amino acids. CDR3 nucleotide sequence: TGTGCCAGCAGTCCCTTGTTAGACGGCCCTCAATTTTTCTTT. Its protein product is CASSPLLDGPQFFF.

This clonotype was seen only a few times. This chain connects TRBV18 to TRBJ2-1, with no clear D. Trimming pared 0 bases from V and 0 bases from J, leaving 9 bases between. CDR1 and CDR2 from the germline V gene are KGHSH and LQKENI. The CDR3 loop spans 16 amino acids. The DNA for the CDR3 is TGTGCCAGCTCACCACCCGGCCTGAGCTCCTACAATGAGCAGTTCTTC. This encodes CASSPPGLSSYNEQFF.

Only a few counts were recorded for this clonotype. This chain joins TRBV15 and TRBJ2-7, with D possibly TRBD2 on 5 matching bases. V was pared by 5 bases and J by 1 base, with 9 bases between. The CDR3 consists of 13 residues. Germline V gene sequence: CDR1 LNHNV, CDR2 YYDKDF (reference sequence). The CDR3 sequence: CATSEGQSYEQYF. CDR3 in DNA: TGTGCCACCAGCGAGGGCCAGTCCTACGAGCAGTACTTC.

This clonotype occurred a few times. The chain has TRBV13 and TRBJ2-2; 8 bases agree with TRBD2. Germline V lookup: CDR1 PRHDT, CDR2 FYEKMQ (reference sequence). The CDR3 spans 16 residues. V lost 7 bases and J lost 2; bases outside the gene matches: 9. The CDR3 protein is CASNERESLNTGELFF. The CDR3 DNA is TGTGCCAGCAACGAGCGGGAGTCCTTAAACACCGGGGAGCTGTTTTTT. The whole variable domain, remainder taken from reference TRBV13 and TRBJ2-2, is AAGVIQSPRHLIKEKRETATLKCYPIPRHDTVYWYQQGPGQDPQFLISFYEKMQSDKGSIPDRFSAQQFSDYHSELNMSSLELGDSALYFCASNERESLNTGELFFGEGSRLTVL.

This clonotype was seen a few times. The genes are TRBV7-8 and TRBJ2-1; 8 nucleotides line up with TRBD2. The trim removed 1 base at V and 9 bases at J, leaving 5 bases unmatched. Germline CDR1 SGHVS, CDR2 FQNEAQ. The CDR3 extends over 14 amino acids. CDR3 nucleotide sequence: TGTGCCAGCAGCTTAGGGGTTAGCGGGATTGAGCAGTTCTTC. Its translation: CASSLGVSGIEQFF. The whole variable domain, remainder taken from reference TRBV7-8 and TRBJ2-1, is GAGVSQSPRYKVAKRGQDVALRCDPISGHVSLFWYQQALGQGPEFLTYFQNEAQLDKSGLPSDRFFAERPEGSVSTLKIQRTQQEDSAVYLCASSLGVSGIEQFFGPGTRLTVL.

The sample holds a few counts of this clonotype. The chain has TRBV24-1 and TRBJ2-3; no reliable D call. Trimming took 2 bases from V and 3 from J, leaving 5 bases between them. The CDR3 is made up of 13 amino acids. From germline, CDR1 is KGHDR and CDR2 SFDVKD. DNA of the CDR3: TGTGCCACCAGTGATTATGGGACAGATACGCAGTATTTT. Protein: CATSDYGTDTQYF.

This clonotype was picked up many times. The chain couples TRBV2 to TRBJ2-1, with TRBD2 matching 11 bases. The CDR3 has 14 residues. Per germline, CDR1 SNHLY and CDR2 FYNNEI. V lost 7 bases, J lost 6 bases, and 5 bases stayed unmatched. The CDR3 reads CASKQLAGVNEQFF. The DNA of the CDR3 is TGTGCCAGCAAACAACTAGCGGGAGTCAATGAGCAGTTCTTC.

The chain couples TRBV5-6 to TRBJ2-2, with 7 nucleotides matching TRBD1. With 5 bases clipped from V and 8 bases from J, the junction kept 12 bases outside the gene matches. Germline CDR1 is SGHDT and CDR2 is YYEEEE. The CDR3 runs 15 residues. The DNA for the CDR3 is TGTGCCAGCAGACGTCGAGCTACAGGGGAAGGGGAGCTGTTTTTT. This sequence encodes CASRRRATGEGELFF.

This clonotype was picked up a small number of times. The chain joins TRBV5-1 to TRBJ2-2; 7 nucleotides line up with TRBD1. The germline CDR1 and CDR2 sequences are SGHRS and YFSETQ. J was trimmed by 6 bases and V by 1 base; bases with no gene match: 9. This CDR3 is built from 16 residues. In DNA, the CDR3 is TGCGCCAGCAGCTTGTCGACAGGGAGAGTACCCGGGGAGCTGTTTTTT. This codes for CASSLSTGRVPGELFF.

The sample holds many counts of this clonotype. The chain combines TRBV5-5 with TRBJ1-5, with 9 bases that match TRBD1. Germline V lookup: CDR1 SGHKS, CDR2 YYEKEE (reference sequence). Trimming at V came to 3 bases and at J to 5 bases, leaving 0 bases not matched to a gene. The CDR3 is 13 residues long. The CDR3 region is CASSWTGDQPQHF. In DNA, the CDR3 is TGTGCCAGCAGCTGGACAGGGGATCAGCCCCAGCATTTT.